This T cell receptor beta chain was recorded in a study of CD8 T cells in Susac syndrome. Study outcomes and limitations: The number of individuals included in the study's TCR sequencing and HLA analysis was acknowledged as relatively small.

Turning to this clonotype: As yet, its antigen is unknown.

The length of the CDR3 is 12 residues. V was clipped by 4 bases and J by 12 bases; unmatched bases: 9. CDR1 is SGHDT and CDR2 is YYEEEE in the germline V gene. After extraction with the RNeasy kit, roughly 0.45 to 1 ug of the RNA was reverse transcribed using random hexamers. The amplification used immunoSEQ multiplex PCR on TCR beta CDR3; it spanned 54 Vbeta and 13 Jbeta. In TCRdb, the immunoSEQ multiplex PCR reads were re-called with MiXCR into one record per CDR3 protein. The sample includes 330,000 or so distinct CDR3 sequences, about nine tenths of them seen just once. The CD8+ and CD4+ T cells were negatively isolated, with the TEMRA cells enriched by FACS.

This sequence originates from a human donor with multiple sclerosis. The chain carries TRBV5-6 and TRBJ1-2; 7 positions agree with TRBD1. What was sequenced was CD8+ T cells from PBMCs. DNA for the CDR3: TGTGCCAGCAGCGGCGGGACAGCCTTTGACACCTTC. Protein product: CASSGGTAFDTF.